This T cell receptor beta chain appears in the sequencing data of a study of PD-1 blockade in classical Hodgkin lymphoma. No patient escaped relapse after autologous stem cell transplantation, and brentuximab vedotin exposure varied. The study recorded best responses of complete response, partial response or progressive disease. The method was immunoSEQ multiplex PCR; TCRdb's version includes in-frame clones alone and lacks a portion of them. Of under 70,000 clones in the sample, about 91% are singletons; the top ten hold approximately 12%. On this clone: Its antigen is still unknown.

Study conclusions and caveats: By C4D1, diversity of CD4+ TCRs had risen significantly, whereas that of CD8+ TCRs had not. Baseline TCR diversity was reportedly lower in newly diagnosed patients than healthy donors. Baseline diversity resembling that of newly diagnosed patients was seen in complete responders.

This clonotype originated in a human donor with classical Hodgkin lymphoma. The sequencing here drew on peripheral blood mononuclear cells (PBMCs), taken at baseline.

As DNA, the CDR3 is TGTGCCAGCACAAGGGTAGAGTCGGCCTACAATGAGCAGTTCTTC. Protein: CASTRVESAYNEQFF. V gene TRBV6-1 combines with J gene TRBJ2-1; the D is unclear. From germline, CDR1 is MNHNS and CDR2 SASEGT. V was trimmed by 7 bases and J by 2 bases, leaving 15 bases between them. CDR3 length: 15 residues.